A single sample gave rise to the 21 T cell receptor beta chains below, sequenced in a study of T cell repertoires in aging, cancer and after chemotherapy. A mixed TRB-A/B primer pool amplified rearranged TRB by multiplex touch-down PCR. Each CDR3 protein gets one entry after TCRdb re-called the multiplex PCR reads with MiXCR. Here the sample spans around 4,300 distinct CDR3 sequences, 35% to 45% being singletons. TCR beta rearrangements were amplified from peripheral blood genomic DNA. The material sequenced was blood. The receptors derive from a human donor with a blood cancer.

In its sample, this clonotype was seen a few times. V usage is TRBV7-9 and J usage is TRBJ2-3; perhaps TRBD2 as D (5 bases). This CDR3 is 13 amino acids long. V lost 5 bases to trimming and J lost 5 bases, with 11 bases between them. In germline, CDR1 is SEHNR, CDR2 FQNEAQ (reference sequence). The chain's CDR3 is CASSTRAVDTQYF. CDR3 sequence (DNA): TGTGCCAGCAGCACTAGGGCGGTAGATACGCAGTATTTT.

The table lists this clonotype with a few counts. The chain combines TRBV18 with TRBJ1-2; 10 bases line up with TRBD1. V shed 3 bases, J shed 4 bases, and the junction held 2 bases outside the gene matches. There are 14 residues in the CDR3. Germline V gene sequence: CDR1 KGHSH, CDR2 LQKENI. DNA of the CDR3: TGTGCCAGCTCACCGACAGGGGGCAGCTATGGCTACACCTTC. Protein sequence: CASSPTGGSYGYTF.

The chain recombines TRBV20-1 with TRBJ2-1, with 9 bases fitting TRBD2. Germline V lookup: CDR1 DFQATT, CDR2 SNEGSKA (reference sequence). There are 15 residues in the CDR3. The junction had 9 bases not matched to a gene; V was cut back by 2 bases and J by 7 bases. CDR3 amino acids: CSARQHSGSRNEQFF. In DNA, the CDR3 is TGCAGTGCTAGACAGCATAGCGGGAGTAGAAATGAGCAGTTCTTC.

Remarks on this clonotype: One junction end does not reproduce the germline sequence, and a read error may be involved. The chain is built from TRBV4-1 and TRBJ2-5; D possibly matches TRBD1 or TRBD2 (5 bases each). CDR1 and CDR2 (germline): MGHRA, YSYEKL. This CDR3 is built from 15 residues. CDR3 in DNA: TGTGCCAGCAGTGGGGGTCAAAGCGGCCAAGAGACCCAGTACTTC. As protein: CASSGGQSGQETQYF.

This clonotype is medium-sized (0.01 to 0.1%) in the sample. This rearrangement joins TRBV6-5 to TRBJ2-6, with D tentatively TRBD1 (5 bases). The V and J ends lost 4 bases and 5 bases respectively, with 6 bases between them. The CDR3 is made up of 13 amino acids. From germline, CDR1 is MNHEY and CDR2 SVGAGI. DNA of the CDR3: TGTGCCAGCAGTTCGGACAGGGCCAACGTCCTGACTTTC. It encodes CASSSDRANVLTF.

A few counts support this clonotype. The J gene is TRBJ2-7, the V gene TRBV13; D is ambiguous. The CDR3 runs 12 residues. Germline V CDR1 and CDR2: PRHDT, FYEKMQ (reference sequence). The V and J ends lost 7 bases and 0 bases respectively, with 7 bases between them. The CDR3, as DNA: TGTGCCAGCACTGGCGGCTCCTACGAGCAGTACTTC. Its translation is CASTGGSYEQYF.

The chain has TRBV7-2 and TRBJ1-3; 10 bases line up with TRBD1. The germline gives CDR1 SGHTA, CDR2 FQGNSA. With V trimmed by 7 bases and J by 8 bases, 14 bases remained unmatched. The CDR3 is made up of 16 amino acids. The CDR3 nucleotides are TGTGCCAGCACCCTCACGACAGGGGGCGTTTCGGACACCATATATTTT. Translated: CASTLTTGGVSDTIYF.

CDR3 nucleotides: TGCGCCAGCAGCAAAAGCGGGCCGAACACCGGGGAGCTGTTTTTT. This sequence encodes CASSKSGPNTGELFF. The rearrangement uses TRBV5-1 and TRBJ2-2, with TRBD2 as a possible D gene (6 bases). This CDR3 has 15 amino acids. Trimming left V 4 bases short and J 0 bases short, with 10 bases between. Germline CDR1 is SGHRS and CDR2 is YFSETQ. Together with reference TRBV5-1 and TRBJ2-2, the CDR3 gives the full variable domain: KAGVTQTPRYLIKTRGQQVTLSCSPISGHRSVSWYQQTPGQGLQFLFEYFSETQRNKGNFPGRFSGRQFSNSRSEMNVSTLELGDSALYLCASSKSGPNTGELFFGEGSRLTVL.

This rearrangement joins TRBV29-1 to TRBJ2-2; TRBD2 aligns across 10 bases. The CDR3 runs 16 residues. The germline CDR1 and CDR2 sequences are SQVTM and ANQGSEA. V lost 2 bases and J lost 5; bases outside the gene matches: 8. CDR3 protein: CSVERLAGEETGELFF. The CDR3 DNA reads as TGCAGCGTTGAAAGGCTAGCGGGAGAGGAGACCGGGGAGCTGTTTTTT.

The chain uses TRBV6-1 and TRBJ2-7; the match to TRBD1 covers 9 bases. V lost 1 base, J lost 4 bases, and 5 bases stayed unmatched. The length of the CDR3 is 15 residues. The germline gives CDR1 MNHNS, CDR2 SASEGT. CDR3 loop: CASSEGTGGAYEQYF. The CDR3 DNA sequence: TGTGCCAGCAGTGAAGGTACAGGGGGCGCATACGAGCAGTACTTC.

V is TRBV7-2 and J is TRBJ2-1; TRBD2 agrees at 9 bases. V was pared by 2 bases and J by 3 bases, with 14 bases of the junction left unmatched. There are 19 residues in the CDR3. The germline V gene has CDR1 SGHTA and CDR2 FQGNSA. The CDR3 DNA is TGTGCCAGCAGCTTATCGTTTCGCGGGAGGGCCTCGGTCTACAATGAGCAGTTCTTC. Translated: CASSLSFRGRASVYNEQFF.

This clonotype showed up just a few times. The gene calls are TRBV6-6 and TRBJ1-3; D unresolved. The CDR3 runs 17 residues. The germline V gene has CDR1 MNHNY and CDR2 SVGAGI (reference sequence). V was shortened by 8 bases and J by 0 bases, with 20 bases between the two germline ends. This CDR3 is CASSWASTLTSGNTIYF. The CDR3, as DNA: TGTGCCAGCTCCTGGGCGTCCACTCTTACCTCTGGAAACACCATATATTTT.

This clonotype was seen only a few times. The chain uses TRBV6-1 and TRBJ2-3, with D unresolved. V was shortened by 2 bases and J by 0 bases, with 9 bases between the two germline ends. The CDR3 totals 15 residues. Germline CDR1 MNHNS, CDR2 SASEGT. This CDR3 reads CASSEMGSSTDTQYF. The CDR3 DNA reads TGTGCCAGCAGTGAAATGGGCTCTAGCACAGATACGCAGTATTTT.

The J gene is TRBJ2-2, the V gene TRBV4-1, with D maybe TRBD2 (6 bases). There are 18 residues in the CDR3. The germline gives CDR1 MGHRA, CDR2 YSYEKL. The V gene lost 3 bases and the J gene lost 1 base, with 18 bases spanning the gap. CDR3 DNA: TGCGCCAGCAGCCACTCTAAGTCGGAGGGAAAGAACACCGGGGAGCTGTTTTTT. The encoded protein is CASSHSKSEGKNTGELFF.

The rearrangement links TRBV27 to TRBJ1-1, with D uncertain. V was shortened by 6 bases and J by 1 base, with 6 bases between the two germline ends. CDR1 and CDR2 (germline): MNHEY, SMNVEV (reference sequence). This CDR3 comprises 12 residues. The CDR3 bases are TGTGCCAGCAGGAGGGAGAACACTGAAGCTTTCTTT. Translating gives CASRRENTEAFF.

The J gene is TRBJ2-7, the V gene TRBV6-6; the match to TRBD1 covers 8 bases. The V gene end was trimmed by 6 bases and the J gene end by 5 bases; junction bases not matched to a gene: 9. CDR1 is MNHNY and CDR2 is SVGAGI in the germline V gene (reference sequence). This CDR3 has 14 residues. CDR3 sequence: CASRPRTGQHEQYF. DNA for the CDR3: TGTGCCAGCAGGCCTCGGACAGGGCAGCACGAGCAGTACTTC.

The chain is built from TRBV20-1 and TRBJ2-7; possibly TRBD1 or TRBD2 for D (5 bases each). Germline lookup yields CDR1 DFQATT and CDR2 SNEGSKA (reference sequence). The CDR3 extends over 18 amino acids. The ends were cut back, 1 base at V and 0 bases at J, with 22 bases in the middle. CDR3 DNA: TGCAGTGCTAGAGTGTCCGGGGCAGGGCAAACTTCCTCCTACGAGCAGTACTTC. Encoded protein: CSARVSGAGQTSSYEQYF.

This clonotype was found a few times. The chain couples TRBV19 to TRBJ2-5, with 11 bases matching TRBD1. Trimming at V came to 9 bases and at J to 4 bases, leaving 22 bases not matched to a gene. The CDR3 extends over 19 amino acids. Germline V gene sequence: CDR1 LNHDA, CDR2 SQIVND (reference sequence). DNA for the CDR3: TGTGCCAGCCTTCTACGGGGGGCCGGGACAGGGGGGGGTGGAGAGACCCAGTACTTC. It is translated as CASLLRGAGTGGGGETQYF.

This CDR3 reads CAWSSGLAGVNEQFF. The CDR3 nucleotides read TGTGCCTGGAGTTCGGGACTAGCGGGAGTTAATGAGCAGTTCTTC. The J gene is TRBJ2-1, the V gene TRBV30; 14 positions match TRBD2. CDR3 size: 15 residues. The V segment lost 2 bases and the J segment 7 bases; nucleotides outside the gene matches: 4. Germline CDR1 is GTSNPN and CDR2 is SVGIG (reference sequence).

The chain recombines TRBV12-3 or TRBV12-4 with TRBJ2-1; D may be TRBD1 or TRBD2 (6 bases each). CDR3 length: 14 residues. The germline V and J ends were trimmed by 2 bases and 8 bases, with 13 bases remaining between them. CDR3 in DNA: TGTGCCAGCAGTTTATGGCAGGAGGGGGATGAGCAGTTCTTC. It specifies CASSLWQEGDEQFF.

The sample holds one count of this clonotype. This rearrangement joins TRBV7-9 to TRBJ2-4; perhaps TRBD2 as D (5 bases). The CDR3 is made up of 15 amino acids. Trimming took off 2 bases at V and 1 base at J, with 9 bases between the two ends. Germline V gene lookup returns CDR1 SEHNR and CDR2 FQNEAQ (reference sequence). The CDR3 DNA sequence: TGTGCCAGCAGCTTAATTAGCGTTGCCAAAAACATTCAGTACTTC. It specifies CASSLISVAKNIQYF.